A single TCR beta chain is shown here with its context. This record belongs to a study of blood T cell repertoires in COVID-19. Study at large: Material from acute and convalescent COVID-19 was sourced from the United States, Italy and Spain. From T cells, B-cell-depleted T cells, or PBMCs came the material, which was cDNA or gDNA.

The table came from immunoSEQ multiplex PCR; TCRdb's copy has only in-frame clones and leaves some out. The table shows some 240,000 clones, with roughly four fifths occurring only once. V lost 6 bases, J lost 5 bases, and 20 bases lay in between. The CDR3 spans 17 residues. CDR1 and CDR2 from the germline V gene are SNHLY and FYNNEI. The chain joins TRBV2 to TRBJ1-6, with a possible D match to TRBD1 (6 bases). The sequence came from a woman aged 55-70 years with active or convalescent COVID-19. Sequenced material: peripheral blood. The chain's CDR3 is CASRVDRYRVDNSPLHF. In DNA, the CDR3 is TGTGCCAGCAGGGTCGACAGGTATAGGGTCGATAATTCACCCCTCCACTTT.